This entry features one T cell receptor (beta chain) sequence. As yet, its antigen is unknown. Full-length variable regions came from constant-region reverse primers plus semi-nested Nested Universal Primer A PCR. MiXCR was run by TCRdb on the 5' RACE reads, yielding one entry per CDR3 protein. The data hold tens of thousands of distinct CDR3 sequences, with 18% observed a single time. CD25-based Treg depletion was applied to purified naive CD4+ T cells. Study-wide results and caveats: The TCR gene usage of tumor memory CD4+ T cells clustered together with blood and lymph node memory CD4+ cells and with lymph node naive CD4+ cells. Tumor-infiltrating Treg TCR alpha and beta sequences overlapped most with tumor naive CD4+ T cells, then blood naive.

Trimming took 3 bases from V and 1 from J, leaving 15 bases between them. This CDR3 contains 16 residues. The germline V gene encodes CDR1 MGHRA and CDR2 YSYEKL. The gene calls are TRBV4-1 and TRBJ1-2; D perhaps matches TRBD1 (6 bases). Sequenced: naive CD4+ T cells sorted from a lymph node. As for subset: naive CD4+ T cells, CD4+CD45RA+CD25-. The sequence was obtained from a female donor with breast cancer. The DNA for the CDR3 is TGCGCCAGCAGCCATAGCTTTCAGGGGAGTAACTATGGCTACACCTTC. Amino acid sequence: CASSHSFQGSNYGYTF.